The 13 T cell receptor beta chains below all came from one sample that was sequenced in a study of lymphopenia after photon versus proton radiotherapy. Here immunoSEQ multiplex PCR was the method, and the copy in TCRdb shows in-frame clones only, minus some. The table records 65,000 to 75,000 clones, about 89% of them present only once. Sample: peripheral blood, taken from a patient treated with proton-based radiotherapy. All receptors derive from a man older than 75 with esophageal cancer.

This chain connects TRBV5-1 to TRBJ2-7; the D gene is possibly TRBD1 (6 bases). The CDR3 has 14 amino acids. Germline V CDR1 and CDR2: SGHRS, YFSETQ. The V gene lost 3 bases and the J gene lost 0 bases, with 10 bases spanning the gap. CDR3 sequence reads: CASSSDRSSYEQYF. The CDR3 DNA sequence: TGCGCCAGCAGCTCCGACAGGAGCTCCTACGAGCAGTACTTC.

The V and J genes are TRBV5-1 and TRBJ1-6; 7 positions match TRBD1. Trimming removed 2 bases from V and 4 bases from J; junction bases left unmatched: 3. This CDR3 comprises 15 residues. Germline V gives CDR1 SGHRS, CDR2 YFSETQ. CDR3 DNA: TGCGCCAGCAGCTTCGGCAGGGGGTATAATTCACCCCTCCACTTT. Translation: CASSFGRGYNSPLHF.

J is TRBJ2-3 and V is TRBV19; TRBD1 might be the D (5 bases). With 5 bases removed from V and 0 bases from J, the gap between germline ends came to 12 bases. The length of the CDR3 is 15 residues. The V gene's germline CDR1 is LNHDA and CDR2 SQIVND (reference sequence). The CDR3 protein is CASSLTQGSTDTQYF. The CDR3, as DNA: TGTGCCAGTAGTCTAACCCAGGGTAGCACAGATACGCAGTATTTT.

In DNA, the CDR3 is TGTGCCAGCAGCTTATCTTCGCGGGAGGTCCATGAGCAGTTCTTC. Protein product: CASSLSSREVHEQFF. The chain uses TRBV7-6 and TRBJ2-1; 8 positions agree with TRBD2. J lost 8 bases, V lost 2 bases, and 8 bases had no gene match. The length of the CDR3 is 15 residues. Germline V gene sequence: CDR1 SGHVS, CDR2 FNYEAQ. Using reference TRBV7-6 and TRBJ2-1 for the parts outside the CDR3, the full variable domain is GAGVSQSPRYKVTKRGQDVALRCDPISGHVSLYWYRQALGQGPEFLTYFNYEAQQDKSGLPNDRFSAERPEGSISTLTIQRTEQRDSAMYRCASSLSSREVHEQFFGPGTRLTVL.

The chain links TRBV6-1 to TRBJ2-1; 8 bases line up with TRBD2. The CDR3 contains 16 residues. The ends lost 1 base at V and 4 bases at J; junction bases unmatched: 6. The V gene's germline CDR1 is MNHNS and CDR2 SASEGT. CDR3: CASSEDVSGEYNEQFF. The CDR3 DNA reads TGTGCCAGCAGTGAAGATGTTAGCGGGGAATACAATGAGCAGTTCTTC.

The chain links TRBV7-9 to TRBJ2-5, with D possibly TRBD2 on 5 matching bases. The CDR3 extends over 15 amino acids. CDR1 is SEHNR, CDR2 FQNEAQ, per germline (reference sequence). The V gene lost 2 bases and the J gene lost 5 bases, with 15 bases spanning the gap. The CDR3 protein is CASSLNGGGSETQYF. The CDR3 DNA reads TGTGCCAGCAGCTTAAACGGAGGCGGGTCGGAGACCCAGTACTTC.

As for this clone: The junction does not match germline at one end; this may be a read error. The chain joins TRBV7-7 to TRBJ2-1, with D perhaps given as TRBD1 or TRBD2 (5 bases each). The CDR3 totals 17 residues. Germline assignment: CDR1 SSHAT and CDR2 FNYEAQ (reference sequence). Here the CDR3 DNA reads TGTGCTAGCAGCTTAGCTCCCGGGACCGGGGTGTTCGGGGAGCAGTTCTTC. It codes for CASSLAPGTGVFGEQFF.

The chain links TRBV6-1 to TRBJ2-3; D is uncertain. The ends were cut back, 4 bases at V and 2 bases at J, with 13 bases in the middle. CDR1 MNHNS and CDR2 SASEGT come from the germline V gene. CDR3 length: 15 amino acids. CDR3 in amino acids: CASSVTAAFTDTQYF. The CDR3 DNA reads TGTGCCAGCAGTGTTACAGCAGCCTTCACAGATACGCAGTATTTT.

The chain couples TRBV5-1 to TRBJ2-3; 12 nucleotides match TRBD2. The CDR3 sequence is 14 residues long. V was pared by 4 bases and J by 7 bases, with 4 bases of the junction left unmatched. Germline assignment: CDR1 SGHRS and CDR2 YFSETQ. CDR3 residues: CASSPSGRGHTQYF. In nucleotides, the CDR3 is TGCGCCAGCAGCCCTAGCGGGAGGGGGCATACGCAGTATTTT. Full variable domain (missing parts from reference TRBV5-1 and TRBJ2-3): KAGVTQTPRYLIKTRGQQVTLSCSPISGHRSVSWYQQTPGQGLQFLFEYFSETQRNKGNFPGRFSGRQFSNSRSEMNVSTLELGDSALYLCASSPSGRGHTQYFGPGTRLTVL.

J is TRBJ2-2 and V is TRBV18; either TRBD1 or TRBD2 may fit D (7 bases each). The germline V gene encodes CDR1 KGHSH and CDR2 LQKENI. V was pared by 0 bases and J by 1 base, with 18 bases between. CDR3 size: 19 residues. The CDR3 DNA is TGTGCCAGCTCACCACCGACGAGAACAGGGGAGGGGAACACCGGGGAGCTGTTTTTT. Translation gives CASSPPTRTGEGNTGELFF.

This sequence joins TRBV5-4 and TRBJ2-5; D is ambiguous. This CDR3 region has 13 residues. V gave up 1 base and J gave up 4 bases, with 8 bases separating them. Germline assignment: CDR1 SGHNT and CDR2 YYREEE (reference sequence). The CDR3 sequence is CASSLLSIETQYF. In nucleotides, the CDR3 is TGTGCCAGCAGCTTGTTGTCTATAGAGACCCAGTACTTC.

This clone has just a few counts. This chain joins TRBV27 and TRBJ2-7, with D possibly TRBD2 on 5 matching bases. The CDR3 runs 16 residues. Germline lookup yields CDR1 MNHEY and CDR2 SMNVEV (reference sequence). V lost 3 bases to trimming and J lost 4 bases, with 19 bases between them. This chain's CDR3 is CASSFIAGRSGYEQYF. Here the CDR3 DNA reads TGTGCCAGCAGTTTCATCGCCGGGCGCTCGGGATACGAGCAGTACTTC.

The chain links TRBV4-3 to TRBJ2-3; TRBD1 or TRBD2 may be the D gene (6 bases each). The length of the CDR3 is 16 residues. Germline-derived CDR1 and CDR2 are LGHNA and YSLEER. V lost 0 bases to trimming and J lost 4 bases, with 14 bases between them. The chain's CDR3 is CASSQDWAGEADTQYF. CDR3 sequence (DNA): TGCGCCAGCAGCCAAGATTGGGCAGGGGAGGCAGATACGCAGTATTTT.